The 14 T cell receptor beta chains listed next were all sequenced from one sample in a study of T cells in Graves' hyperthyroidism and ophthalmopathy. TCR beta CDR3 region amplification was performed from RNA transcripts. With the HTBI primer set, the TCR CDR3 went through a first round of RT-PCR. TCRdb used MiXCR to reprocess the multiplex PCR reads, holding one entry per CDR3 protein. Among some 600,000 distinct CDR3 sequences listed, 46% were seen once. Sequencing was done on a sample of peripheral blood or thyroid tissue (not recorded which). The source of these receptors is a woman aged 18-29 years with Graves' hyperthyroidism.

This clonotype turned up a few times. This rearrangement joins TRBV28 to TRBJ1-2, with a weak D call TRBD1 (6 bases). Trimming shortened V by 10 bases and J by 4 bases, and 13 bases separated the two germline ends. This CDR3 is built from 12 residues. The germline CDR1 and CDR2 sequences are MDHEN and SYDVKM. The CDR3 sequence: CATSTGFYGYTF. Written as DNA, the CDR3 is TGTGCCACGTCGACAGGTTTCTATGGCTACACCTTC.

The sample holds many counts of this clonotype. The V call is TRBV29-1, the J call TRBJ1-2; 8 bases map to TRBD1. Germline assignment: CDR1 SQVTM and CDR2 ANQGSEA. The CDR3 contains 11 residues. Losses at the gene ends were 7 bases for V and 7 bases for J; bases not matched to a gene: 5. Here the CDR3 reads CSDETGGGYTF. The CDR3 DNA reads TGCAGCGACGAAACAGGGGGTGGCTACACCTTC.

A remark on this clonotype: Possible read error: a much larger clone is one base away. Since no conserved phenylalanine or tryptophan closes the CDR3, a read error is the likely cause. V and J are TRBV29-1 and TRBJ1-1, with D uncertain. V was clipped by 5 bases and J by 5 bases, with 6 bases between them. This CDR3 is 10 amino acids long. The germline CDR1 and CDR2 sequences are SQVTM and ANQGSEA. Here the CDR3 reads CSVKDTEAFL. For the CDR3, the DNA is TGCAGCGTTAAGGATACTGAAGCTTTCCTT.

This clonotype was counted once. This chain joins TRBV7-2 and TRBJ2-7; 11 bases agree with TRBD1. Germline CDR1 is SGHTA and CDR2 is FQGNSA. J was trimmed by 7 bases and V by 4 bases; bases with no gene match: 3. CDR3 length: 13 amino acids. CDR3 sequence reads: CASSWDRGEEQYF. CDR3 nucleotides: TGTGCCAGCAGCTGGGACAGGGGGGAGGAGCAGTACTTC.

The rearrangement links TRBV7-9 to TRBJ1-5; D not resolved. CDR1 is SEHNR, CDR2 FQNEAQ, per germline (reference sequence). V gave up 1 base and J gave up 1 base, with 14 bases separating them. This CDR3 region has 17 residues. CDR3 nucleotide sequence: TGTGCCAGCAGCTTAGATGGCTCTGCACCCAGCAATCAGCCCCAGCATTTT. This sequence encodes CASSLDGSAPSNQPQHF. Based on the CDR3 plus reference TRBV7-9 and TRBJ1-5, the full variable domain is DTGVSQNPRHKITKRGQNVTFRCDPISEHNRLYWYRQTLGQGPEFLTYFQNEAQLEKSRLLSDRFSAERPKGSFSTLEIQRTEQGDSAMYLCASSLDGSAPSNQPQHFGDGTRLSIL.

The chain employs TRBV2 and TRBJ1-2; D call uncertain. CDR1 and CDR2 from the germline V gene are SNHLY and FYNNEI. The V and J ends lost 6 bases and 0 bases respectively, with 11 bases between them. This CDR3 contains 14 residues. The CDR3 nucleotides read TGTGCCAGCAGGGGTTGGGAACCTAACTATGGCTACACCTTC. Translated, it gives CASRGWEPNYGYTF.

This chain links TRBV7-3 with TRBJ1-2; D uncertain. From germline, CDR1 is SGHTA and CDR2 FQGTGA. Trimming removed 8 bases from V and 3 bases from J, with 16 bases in between. This CDR3 contains 14 residues. The CDR3 loop is CASALPGVYYGYTF. The CDR3 coding sequence is TGTGCCAGCGCCCTTCCGGGAGTTTACTATGGCTACACCTTC.

The table lists this clonotype with a few counts. The gene calls are TRBV10-1 and TRBJ1-1; D is possibly TRBD1 (6 bases). Trimming took 5 bases from V and 5 from J, leaving 12 bases between them. This CDR3 is 13 amino acids long. Per germline, CDR1 WNHNN and CDR2 SYGVQD (reference sequence). The DNA of the CDR3 is TGCGCCAGCAGTAACACCGGGACAACTGAAGCTTTCTTT. It encodes CASSNTGTTEAFF.

As for this clonotype: The conserved final phenylalanine or tryptophan is absent from the CDR3, which likely points to a read error. The chain links TRBV7-9 to TRBJ1-5; D remains unclear. V lost 3 bases and J 5 bases, leaving 8 bases between the germline ends. This CDR3 is built from 13 residues. In germline, CDR1 is SEHNR, CDR2 FQNEAQ (reference sequence). Written as DNA, the CDR3 is TGTGCCAGCAGCTTGGCCTTAGATCAGCCCCAGCATTGT. Translation gives CASSLALDQPQHC.

The J gene is TRBJ2-7, the V gene TRBV7-6, with TRBD2 matching 9 bases. Germline V gene data show CDR1 as SGHVS and CDR2 as FNYEAQ. The CDR3 sequence is 13 residues long. Trimming at V came to 9 bases and at J to 2 bases, leaving 5 bases not matched to a gene. CDR3 DNA sequence: TGTGCCAGTAGCGGGAGCTTTCCCTACGAGCAGTACTTC. Amino acids: CASSGSFPYEQYF. Using reference TRBV7-6 and TRBJ2-7 for the parts outside the CDR3, the full variable domain is GAGVSQSPRYKVTKRGQDVALRCDPISGHVSLYWYRQALGQGPEFLTYFNYEAQQDKSGLPNDRFSAERPEGSISTLTIQRTEQRDSAMYRCASSGSFPYEQYFGPGTRLTVT.

This clonotype was seen repeatedly, ten times or more. This chain connects TRBV15 to TRBJ1-2; D is unclear. CDR3 length equals 13 residues. Deletions cut 0 bases from V and 8 bases from J, with 10 bases between. CDR1 is LNHNV and CDR2 is YYDKDF in the germline V gene (reference sequence). The CDR3 DNA reads TGTGCCACCAGCAGAGATACGGGTAGAGGCTACACCTTC. Its protein product is CATSRDTGRGYTF.

The genes are TRBV7-2 and TRBJ1-1; D gene unclear. Per the germline V gene, CDR1 is SGHTA and CDR2 is FQGNSA. The CDR3 extends over 15 amino acids. V was clipped by 5 bases and J by 0 bases, with 13 bases between them. CDR3 region: CASSQVPGMNTEAFF. The DNA for the CDR3 is TGTGCCAGCAGCCAAGTGCCTGGGATGAACACTGAAGCTTTCTTT.

The CDR3 sequence is CYRVMNTEAFF. CDR3 bases: TGTTACAGGGTTATGAACACTGAAGCTTTCTTT. The chain recombines TRBV25-1 with TRBJ1-1, with D tentatively TRBD1 (6 bases). Germline lookup yields CDR1 MGHDK and CDR2 SYGVNS. The length of the CDR3 is 11 residues.

The V call is TRBV7-9, the J call TRBJ2-5, with 7 bases identical to TRBD1. The germline CDR1 and CDR2 sequences are SEHNR and FQNEAQ (reference sequence). Unmatched junction bases numbered 8, after V lost 6 bases and J lost 4 bases. The CDR3 consists of 14 residues. For the CDR3, the DNA is TGTGCCAGCAGAAGGGGACAGATGATAGAGACCCAGTACTTC. Its translation is CASRRGQMIETQYF.